Detailed here is one T cell receptor (beta chain). No cognate antigen has been identified for it. No base quality information exists; no much larger clone differs at one position. V is reduced by 6 bases and J by 0 bases, leaving a spacing of 13 bases between them. In the germline V gene, CDR1 corresponds to SGHTS and CDR2 to YDEGEE. Reading from cysteine to phenylalanine, the CDR3 counts 15 amino acids. Here the CDR3 DNA is all that survives: 45 bases in frame from base 1. The collaborating institutions used their own protocols to collect whole blood in K2EDTA tubes. For TCRbeta analysis, collaborator samples were shipped as frozen whole blood, as isolated PBMCs, or as DNA extracted from either sample type. TCRbeta CDR3 regions were amplified from genomic DNA by means of the immunoSEQ Assay, a bias-controlled multiplex PCR. Concerning the study's data processing: The number of nucleated cells in each sample was estimated from the amplification of reference gene primers within the assay. Sequence reads were collapsed and filtered to measure the absolute abundance of every unique TCRbeta CDR3 rearrangement. For each sample, productive Simpson clonality was calculated as the square root of Simpson's diversity index across productive rearrangements. TCRdb re-hosts the immuneACCESS table, in-frame sequences only. Its copies lack some clones; in the studies checked, an unresolved V gene accounts for under half of them, and the cause for the rest is not known. The V and J calls and the clone size are those of that table, but D and trimming were determined from the DNA. The sample table records just over 650,000 clones; around 90% of these occur just once. The top ten hold 0.2% to 0.3% of the sample.

This sample was included in a study of blood T cell repertoires in COVID-19 (TCRdb year 2020). Looking at the study overall: Collaborator samples came from the United States, Italy and Spain and covered acute and convalescent phases of COVID-19. The material from the prospective study consisted of cDNA or gDNA derived from T cells, B-cell-depleted T cells, or PBMCs. Deeply sampled blood TCRbeta repertoires from subjects exposed to, actively infected with, or recovered from COVID-19 were included in the dataset. A freely available public database, intended as a resource for researchers studying the immune response to SARS-CoV-2, is where the repertoires were released. Samples came from the ongoing ImmuneRACE study (first 160 participants) plus 1,254 subjects from 6 global collaborators. Sample metadata almost always included a de-identified subject ID, COVID-19 status, age in years and sex. HLA class I and class II types, where available, came from metadata supplied by the sample provider rather than from assay-based typing. Paper-wide results and their limitations: How much clinical and demographic metadata was included differed by source and by participant, and the metadata was provided uncurated.

This TCR derives from a woman aged 18-35 years with acute or convalescent COVID-19. Input material: peripheral blood. The rearrangement joined TRBV5-8 to TRBJ2-1; the D gene is perhaps TRBD2, on 6 matching bases. The encoded CDR3 is CASTPGGASYNEQFF. Here is the DNA: TGTGCCAGCACCCCCGGAGGGGCCTCCTACAATGAGCAGTTCTTC.